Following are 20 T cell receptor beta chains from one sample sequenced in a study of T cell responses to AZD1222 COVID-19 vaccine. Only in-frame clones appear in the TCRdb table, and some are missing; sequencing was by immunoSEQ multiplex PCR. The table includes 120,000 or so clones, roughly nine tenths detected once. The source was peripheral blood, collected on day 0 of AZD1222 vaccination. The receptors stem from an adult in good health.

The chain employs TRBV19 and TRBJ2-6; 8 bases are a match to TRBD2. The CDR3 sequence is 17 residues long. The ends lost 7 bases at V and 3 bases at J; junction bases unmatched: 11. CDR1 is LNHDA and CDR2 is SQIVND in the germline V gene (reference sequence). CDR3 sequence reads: CASTGSGGLGGANVLTF. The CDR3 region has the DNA TGTGCCAGTACCGGCAGCGGGGGACTCGGTGGGGCCAACGTCCTGACTTTC.

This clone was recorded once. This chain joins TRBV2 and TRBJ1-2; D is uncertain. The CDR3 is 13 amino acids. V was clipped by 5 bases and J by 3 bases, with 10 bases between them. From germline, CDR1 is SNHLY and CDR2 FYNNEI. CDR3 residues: CASSTVRDYGYTF. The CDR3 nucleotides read TGTGCCAGCAGTACCGTGAGGGACTATGGCTACACCTTC. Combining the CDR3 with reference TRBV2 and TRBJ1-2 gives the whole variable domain EPEVTQTPSHQVTQMGQEVILRCVPISNHLYFYWYRQILGQKVEFLVSFYNNEISEKSEIFDDQFSVERPDGSNFTLKIRSTKLEDSAMYFCASSTVRDYGYTFGSGTRLTVV.

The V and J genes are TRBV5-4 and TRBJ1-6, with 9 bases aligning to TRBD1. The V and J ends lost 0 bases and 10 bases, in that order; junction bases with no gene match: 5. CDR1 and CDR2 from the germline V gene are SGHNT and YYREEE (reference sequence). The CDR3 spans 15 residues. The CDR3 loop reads CASSLVGTGLSPLHF. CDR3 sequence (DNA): TGTGCCAGCAGCTTGGTGGGGACAGGGTTATCACCCCTCCACTTT.

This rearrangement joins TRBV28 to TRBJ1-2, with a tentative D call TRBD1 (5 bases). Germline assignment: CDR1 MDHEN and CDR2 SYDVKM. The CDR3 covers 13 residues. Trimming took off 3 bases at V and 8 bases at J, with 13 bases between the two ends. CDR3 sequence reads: CASSLSGTGGYTF. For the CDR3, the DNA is TGTGCCAGCAGTTTGTCCGGGACCGGGGGCTACACCTTC.

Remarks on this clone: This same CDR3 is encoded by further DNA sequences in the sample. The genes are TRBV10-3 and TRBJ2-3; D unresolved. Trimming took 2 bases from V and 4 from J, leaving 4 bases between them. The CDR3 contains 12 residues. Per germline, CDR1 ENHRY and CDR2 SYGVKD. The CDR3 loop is CAISEDSDTQYF. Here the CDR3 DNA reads TGTGCCATCAGTGAGGATTCAGATACGCAGTATTTT.

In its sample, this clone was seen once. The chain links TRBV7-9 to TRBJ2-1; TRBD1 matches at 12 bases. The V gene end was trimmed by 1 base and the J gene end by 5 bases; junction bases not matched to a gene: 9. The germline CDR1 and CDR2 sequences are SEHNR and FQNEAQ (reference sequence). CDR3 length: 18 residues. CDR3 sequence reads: CASSLDYRDRGPHNEQFF. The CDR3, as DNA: TGTGCCAGCAGCTTAGACTACCGGGACAGGGGGCCCCACAATGAGCAGTTCTTC.

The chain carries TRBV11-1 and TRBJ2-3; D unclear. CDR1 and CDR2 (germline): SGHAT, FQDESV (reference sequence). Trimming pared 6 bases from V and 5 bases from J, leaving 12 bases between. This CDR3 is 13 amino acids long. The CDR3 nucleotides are TGTGCCAGCAGTATCGCTCGGAAAGATACGCAGTATTTT. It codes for CASSIARKDTQYF.

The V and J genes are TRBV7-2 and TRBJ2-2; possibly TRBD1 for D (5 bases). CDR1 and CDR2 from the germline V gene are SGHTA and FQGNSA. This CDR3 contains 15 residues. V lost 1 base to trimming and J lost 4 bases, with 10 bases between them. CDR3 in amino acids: CASSLGQFITGELFF. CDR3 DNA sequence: TGTGCCAGCAGCTTAGGACAGTTCATCACCGGGGAGCTGTTTTTT.

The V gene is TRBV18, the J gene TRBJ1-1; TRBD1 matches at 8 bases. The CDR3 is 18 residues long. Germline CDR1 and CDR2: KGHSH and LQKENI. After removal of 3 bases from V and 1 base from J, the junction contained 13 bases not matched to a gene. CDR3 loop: CASSPWAPDRAGNTEAFF. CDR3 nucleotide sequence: TGTGCCAGCTCACCGTGGGCGCCGGACAGGGCGGGGAACACTGAAGCTTTCTTT.

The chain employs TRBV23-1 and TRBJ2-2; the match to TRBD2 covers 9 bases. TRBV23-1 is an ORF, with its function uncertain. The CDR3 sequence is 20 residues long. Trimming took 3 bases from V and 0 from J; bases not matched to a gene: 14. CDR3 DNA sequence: TGCGCCAGCAGTCACGCCCCCCCGGCTAGCGGGACAGCGAACACCGGGGAGCTGTTTTTT. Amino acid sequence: CASSHAPPASGTANTGELFF.

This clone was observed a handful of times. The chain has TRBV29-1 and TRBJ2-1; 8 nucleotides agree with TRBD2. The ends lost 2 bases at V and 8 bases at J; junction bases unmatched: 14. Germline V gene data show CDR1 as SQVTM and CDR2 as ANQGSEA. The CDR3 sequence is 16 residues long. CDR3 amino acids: CSVELRVAGTVDEQFF. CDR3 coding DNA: TGCAGCGTTGAATTACGAGTAGCGGGGACGGTGGATGAGCAGTTCTTC.

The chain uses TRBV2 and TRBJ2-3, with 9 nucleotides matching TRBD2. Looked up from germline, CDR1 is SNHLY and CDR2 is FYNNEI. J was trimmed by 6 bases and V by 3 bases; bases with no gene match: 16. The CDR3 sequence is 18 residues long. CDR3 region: CASSELVASSGIRDTQYF. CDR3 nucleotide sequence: TGTGCCAGCAGTGAGTTGGTAGCGTCTAGCGGGATAAGGGATACGCAGTATTTT.

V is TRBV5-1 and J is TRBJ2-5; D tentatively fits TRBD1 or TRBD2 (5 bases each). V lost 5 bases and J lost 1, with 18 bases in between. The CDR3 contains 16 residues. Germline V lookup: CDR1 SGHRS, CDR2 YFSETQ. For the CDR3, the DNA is TGCGCCAGCAGTGCCCCTTCTCACGGGGCCCAAGAGACCCAGTACTTC. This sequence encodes CASSAPSHGAQETQYF.

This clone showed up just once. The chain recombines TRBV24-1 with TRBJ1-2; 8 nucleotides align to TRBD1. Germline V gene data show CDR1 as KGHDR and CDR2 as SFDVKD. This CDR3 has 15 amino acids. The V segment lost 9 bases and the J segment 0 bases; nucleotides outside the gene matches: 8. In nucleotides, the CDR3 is TGTGCCACCCCCCTCCCGGGACAGGCTAACTATGGCTACACCTTC. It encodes CATPLPGQANYGYTF.

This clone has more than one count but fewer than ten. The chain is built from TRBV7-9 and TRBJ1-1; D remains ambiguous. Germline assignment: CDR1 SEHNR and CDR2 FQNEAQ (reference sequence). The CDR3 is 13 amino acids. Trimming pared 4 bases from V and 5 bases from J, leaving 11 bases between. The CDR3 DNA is TGTGCCAGCAGCTACCCAGGAATTACTGAAGCTTTCTTT. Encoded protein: CASSYPGITEAFF.

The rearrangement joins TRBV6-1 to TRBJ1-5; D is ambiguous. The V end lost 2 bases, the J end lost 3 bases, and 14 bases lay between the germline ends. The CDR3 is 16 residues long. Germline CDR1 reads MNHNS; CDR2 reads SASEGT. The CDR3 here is CASSELRYTNNQPQHF. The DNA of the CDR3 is TGTGCCAGCAGTGAATTGCGTTACACTAACAATCAGCCCCAGCATTTT.

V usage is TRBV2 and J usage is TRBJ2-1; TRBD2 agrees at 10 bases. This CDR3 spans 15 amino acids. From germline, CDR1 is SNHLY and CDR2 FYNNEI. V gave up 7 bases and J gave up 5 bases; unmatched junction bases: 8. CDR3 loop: CASTLSSGGDNEQFF. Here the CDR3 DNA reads TGTGCCAGCACCCTATCTAGCGGGGGAGACAATGAGCAGTTCTTC.

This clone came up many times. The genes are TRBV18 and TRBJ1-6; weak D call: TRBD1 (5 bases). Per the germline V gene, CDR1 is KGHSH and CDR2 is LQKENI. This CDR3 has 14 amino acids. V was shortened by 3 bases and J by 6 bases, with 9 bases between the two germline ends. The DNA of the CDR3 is TGTGCCAGCTCACCTGACAGCCTTAATTCACCCCTCCACTTT. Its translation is CASSPDSLNSPLHF. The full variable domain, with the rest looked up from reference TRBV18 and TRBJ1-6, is NAGVMQNPRHLVRRRGQEARLRCSPMKGHSHVYWYRQLPEEGLKFMVYLQKENIIDESGMPKERFSAEFPKEGPSILRIQQVVRGDSAAYFCASSPDSLNSPLHFGNGTRLTVT.

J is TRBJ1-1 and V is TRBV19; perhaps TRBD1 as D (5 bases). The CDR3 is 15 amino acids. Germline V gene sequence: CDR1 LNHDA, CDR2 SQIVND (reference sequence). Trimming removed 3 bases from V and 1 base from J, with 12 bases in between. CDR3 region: CASSIQGRKNTEAFF. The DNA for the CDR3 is TGTGCCAGTAGTATTCAGGGAAGGAAGAACACTGAAGCTTTCTTT.

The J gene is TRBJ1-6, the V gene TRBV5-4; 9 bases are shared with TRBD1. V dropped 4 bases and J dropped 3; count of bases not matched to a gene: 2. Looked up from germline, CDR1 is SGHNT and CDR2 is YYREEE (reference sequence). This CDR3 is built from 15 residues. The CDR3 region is CASSLTGGYNSPLHF. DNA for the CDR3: TGTGCCAGCAGCCTGACAGGGGGCTATAATTCACCCCTCCACTTT. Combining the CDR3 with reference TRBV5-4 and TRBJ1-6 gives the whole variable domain ETGVTQSPTHLIKTRGQQVTLRCSSQSGHNTVSWYQQALGQGPQFIFQYYREEENGRGNFPPRFSGLQFPNYSSELNVNALELDDSALYLCASSLTGGYNSPLHFGNGTRLTVT.